The rows below give T cell receptor beta chains drawn from one sample of a study of identical twins. One entry per CDR3 protein, called by TCRdb with MiXCR from the 5' RACE reads. The profile shows 350,000 to 400,000 distinct CDR3 sequences, 9% to 10% of them singletons. Sequencing input: naive T cells sorted from blood. The receptor set was obtained from a woman aged 45-60 years in good health. CDR3s include the opening cysteine and the closing phenylalanine or tryptophan. The D gene is left open where the match is weak. Rows give clone size only sometimes, using once, few, many, or a class for an expanded clone.

D gene: .
V gene: TRBV11-2
clone size: few
J gene: TRBJ2-7
CDR3 length: 12
CDR3 protein: CASSLAPNEQYF
CDR3 DNA: TGTGCCAGCAGCTTAGCTCCAAACGAGCAGTACTTC

D gene: TRBD1
V gene: TRBV6-2/TRBV6-3
clone size: many
J gene: TRBJ2-7
CDR3 length: 16
CDR3 protein: CASSSPGQDDPYEQYF
CDR3 DNA: TGTGCCAGCAGTTCTCCTGGACAGGATGATCCCTACGAGCAGTACTTC

D gene: .
V gene: TRBV12-3/TRBV12-4
clone size: few
J gene: TRBJ2-1
CDR3 length: 14
CDR3 protein: CASRITGTKNEQFF
CDR3 DNA: TGTGCCAGCAGGATTACCGGGACAAAGAATGAGCAGTTCTTC

D gene: TRBD2
V gene: TRBV12-3/TRBV12-4
clone size: .
J gene: TRBJ2-1
CDR3 length: 14
CDR3 protein: CASSWGGLAASQFF
CDR3 DNA: TGTGCCAGCAGTTGGGGCGGTCTAGCGGCATCCCAGTTCTTC

D gene: .
V gene: TRBV9
clone size: many
J gene: TRBJ1-2
CDR3 length: 13
CDR3 protein: CASSVDSVYGYTF
CDR3 DNA: TGTGCCAGCAGCGTAGACAGTGTCTATGGCTACACCTTC

D gene: TRBD1
V gene: TRBV15
clone size: few
J gene: TRBJ2-5
CDR3 length: 14
CDR3 protein: CATSRAGTDETQYF
CDR3 DNA: TGTGCCACCAGCAGAGCCGGGACAGACGAGACCCAGTACTTC

D gene: .
V gene: TRBV5-1
clone size: .
J gene: TRBJ2-2
CDR3 length: 16
CDR3 protein: CASSGVPGRNTGELFF
CDR3 DNA: TGCGCCAGCAGTGGGGTGCCGGGGCGGAACACCGGGGAGCTGTTTTTT

D gene: .
V gene: TRBV6-5
clone size: many
J gene: TRBJ2-2
CDR3 length: 15
CDR3 protein: CASSYTGLHTGELFF
CDR3 DNA: TGTGCCAGCAGTTACACAGGACTCCACACCGGGGAGCTGTTTTTT

D gene: TRBD1
V gene: TRBV20-1
clone size: many
J gene: TRBJ1-5
CDR3 length: 14
CDR3 protein: CSARGQGKNQPQHF
CDR3 DNA: TGCAGTGCTAGGGGACAGGGGAAGAATCAGCCCCAGCATTTT

D gene: .
V gene: TRBV20-1
clone size: many
J gene: TRBJ1-5
CDR3 length: 12
CDR3 protein: CSARFGAQPQHF
CDR3 DNA: TGCAGTGCCCGCTTCGGGGCCCAGCCCCAGCATTTT

D gene: TRBD2
V gene: TRBV2
clone size: few
J gene: TRBJ2-3
CDR3 length: 16
CDR3 protein: CASSEGGRAPTDTQYF
CDR3 DNA: TGTGCCAGCAGTGAGGGCGGGAGGGCCCCTACAGATACGCAGTATTTT